This passage covers 8 T cell receptor beta chains from one sample sequenced in a study of neoadjuvant nivolumab and ipilimumab in lung cancer. Repertoires were generated with immunoSEQ multiplex PCR, while TCRdb's copy carries only in-frame clones and drops some. This table has 4,000 to 5,000 clones, 73% appearing once. The specimen comprised tumor tissue, sampled after neoadjuvant nivolumab, alone or with ipilimumab, at or shortly before surgery. These receptors were obtained from an adult with non-small cell lung cancer.

V and J are TRBV6-5 and TRBJ2-7, with D perhaps matching TRBD1 (6 bases). Germline V CDR1 and CDR2: MNHEY, SVGAGI. CDR3 length equals 15 residues. Trimming cost V 5 bases and J 7 bases, with 21 bases left between them. CDR3 nucleotide sequence: TGTGCCAGCAGTCGATCCGGTGGGGGCTTTGAGGAGCAGTACTTC. Translation gives CASSRSGGGFEEQYF.

CDR3 sequence: CASRGMGAPFNEQFF. CDR3 DNA sequence: TGTGCCAGCAGGGGAATGGGGGCTCCCTTCAATGAGCAGTTCTTC. The chain uses TRBV5-4 and TRBJ2-1; weak D call: TRBD1 (6 bases). Germline V gene data show CDR1 as SGHNT and CDR2 as YYREEE (reference sequence). V was pared by 5 bases and J by 6 bases, with 18 bases between. The CDR3 has 15 amino acids.

The chain has TRBV4-1 and TRBJ1-1; D is unresolved. Trimming removed 0 bases from V and 1 base from J, with 9 bases in between. Germline CDR1 MGHRA, CDR2 YSYEKL. CDR3 length equals 15 residues. Here the CDR3 reads CASSQDYSKNTEAFF. CDR3 coding DNA: TGCGCCAGCAGCCAAGATTACAGTAAGAACACTGAAGCTTTCTTT.

The V and J genes are TRBV4-3 and TRBJ2-2, with D hard to call. This CDR3 region has 16 residues. Trimming took 0 bases from V and 3 from J, leaving 11 bases between them. The germline V gene encodes CDR1 LGHNA and CDR2 YSLEER. The CDR3 DNA reads as TGCGCCAGCAGCCAAGATAATTCGGGTTACACCGGGGAGCTGTTTTTT. Translating it yields CASSQDNSGYTGELFF.

This clone was seen a few times. This chain uses TRBV9 with TRBJ2-7; D is unclear. Germline values: CDR1 SGDLS, CDR2 YYNGEE. V shed 10 bases and J shed 7 bases, with 6 bases lying between them. This CDR3 has 8 amino acids. The CDR3 spells CAPREQYV. CDR3 coding DNA: TGTGCCCCCAGGGAGCAGTACGTC.

The genes are TRBV5-4 and TRBJ2-2, with TRBD2 as a possible D gene (7 bases). Deletions cut 4 bases from V and 7 bases from J, with 11 bases between. CDR1 and CDR2 from the germline V gene are SGHNT and YYREEE (reference sequence). The CDR3 runs to 13 residues. CDR3 sequence reads: CASSRGAGGELFF. DNA for the CDR3: TGTGCCAGCAGCCGGGGGGCCGGCGGGGAGCTGTTTTTT.

This rearrangement joins TRBV5-1 to TRBJ2-2, with no clear D. The CDR3 spans 13 residues. V lost 5 bases to trimming and J lost 3 bases, with 8 bases between them. Germline assignment: CDR1 SGHRS and CDR2 YFSETQ. DNA of the CDR3: TGCGCCAGCAGTAGCAGGCACACCGGGGAGCTGTTTTTT. It translates to CASSSRHTGELFF.

The rearrangement joins TRBV5-1 to TRBJ1-6; no clear D. Trimming cost V 5 bases and J 4 bases, with 7 bases left between them. The CDR3 is 13 residues long. CDR1 SGHRS and CDR2 YFSETQ come from the germline V gene. The CDR3 nucleotides read TGCGCCAGCAGGACATCATATAATTCACCCCTCCACTTT. It specifies CASRTSYNSPLHF.